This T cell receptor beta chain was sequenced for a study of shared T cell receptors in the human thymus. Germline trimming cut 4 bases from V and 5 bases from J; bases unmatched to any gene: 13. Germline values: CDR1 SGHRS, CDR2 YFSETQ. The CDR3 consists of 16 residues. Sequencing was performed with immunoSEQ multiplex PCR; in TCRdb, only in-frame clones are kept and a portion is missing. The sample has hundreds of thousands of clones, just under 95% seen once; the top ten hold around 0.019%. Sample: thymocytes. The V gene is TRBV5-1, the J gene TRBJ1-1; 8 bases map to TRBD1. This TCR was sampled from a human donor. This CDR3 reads CASSLGQEVVDTEAFF. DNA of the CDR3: TGCGCCAGCAGCCTGGGACAGGAGGTAGTGGATACTGAAGCTTTCTTT.